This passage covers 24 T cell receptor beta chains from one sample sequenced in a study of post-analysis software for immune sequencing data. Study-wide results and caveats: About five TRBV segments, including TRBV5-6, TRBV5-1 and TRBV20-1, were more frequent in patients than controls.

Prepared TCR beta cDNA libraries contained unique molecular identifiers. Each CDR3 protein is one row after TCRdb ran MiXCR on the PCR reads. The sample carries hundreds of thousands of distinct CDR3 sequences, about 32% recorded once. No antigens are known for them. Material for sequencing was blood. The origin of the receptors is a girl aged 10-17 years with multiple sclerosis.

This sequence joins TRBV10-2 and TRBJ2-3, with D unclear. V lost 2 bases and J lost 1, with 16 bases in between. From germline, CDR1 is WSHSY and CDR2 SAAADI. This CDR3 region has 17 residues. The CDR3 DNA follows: TGCGCCAGCAGTGAGCGCGCTCACACCTTTCGCACAGATACGCAGTATTTT. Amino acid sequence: CASSERAHTFRTDTQYF.

CDR3 sequence reads: CASSYAEYEQYF. CDR3 sequence (DNA): TGTGCCAGCAGTTACGCGGAGTACGAGCAGTACTTC. The genes are TRBV6-6 and TRBJ2-7; unclear D gene. The CDR3 runs 12 residues. Germline V lookup: CDR1 MNHNY, CDR2 SVGAGI (reference sequence). V dropped 2 bases and J dropped 4 bases, with 6 bases sitting between them.

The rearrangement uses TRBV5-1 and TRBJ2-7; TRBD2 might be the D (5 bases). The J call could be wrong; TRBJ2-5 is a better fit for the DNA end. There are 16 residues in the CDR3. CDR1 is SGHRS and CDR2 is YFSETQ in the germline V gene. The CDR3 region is CASSLAVSAGRETQYF. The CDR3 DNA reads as TGCGCCAGCAGCTTGGCCGTTTCTGCGGGTCGCGAGACCCAGTACTTC.

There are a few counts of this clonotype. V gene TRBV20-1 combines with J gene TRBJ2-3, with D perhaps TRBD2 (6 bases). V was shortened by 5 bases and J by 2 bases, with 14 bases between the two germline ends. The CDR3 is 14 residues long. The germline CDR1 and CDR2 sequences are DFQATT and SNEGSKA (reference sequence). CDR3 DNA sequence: TGCAGTGCTCTGGGACTTCCGTACACAGATACGCAGTATTTT. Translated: CSALGLPYTDTQYF.

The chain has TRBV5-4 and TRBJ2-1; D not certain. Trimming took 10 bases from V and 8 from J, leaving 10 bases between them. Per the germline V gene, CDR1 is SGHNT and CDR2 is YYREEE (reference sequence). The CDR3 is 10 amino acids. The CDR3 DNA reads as TGTGCCGTTTCCCACTATGAGCAGTTCTTC. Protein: CAVSHYEQFF.

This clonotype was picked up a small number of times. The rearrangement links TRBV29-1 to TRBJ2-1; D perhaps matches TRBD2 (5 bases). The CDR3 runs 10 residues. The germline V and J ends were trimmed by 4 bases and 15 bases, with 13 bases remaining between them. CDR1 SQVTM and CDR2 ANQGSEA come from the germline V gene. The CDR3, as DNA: TGCAGCGTTGGAGGGCAGATTTCGTTCTTC. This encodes CSVGGQISFF.

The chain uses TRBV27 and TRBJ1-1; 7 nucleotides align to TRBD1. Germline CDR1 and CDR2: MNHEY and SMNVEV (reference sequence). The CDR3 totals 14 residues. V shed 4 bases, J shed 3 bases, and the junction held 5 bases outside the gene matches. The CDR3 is CASSSTGQDTEAFF. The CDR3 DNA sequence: TGTGCCAGCAGTTCGACAGGGCAGGACACTGAAGCTTTCTTT.

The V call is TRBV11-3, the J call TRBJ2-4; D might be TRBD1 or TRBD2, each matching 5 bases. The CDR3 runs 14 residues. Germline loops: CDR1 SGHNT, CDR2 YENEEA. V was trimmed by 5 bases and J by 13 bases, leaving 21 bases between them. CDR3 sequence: CASSRPRTGPLQYF. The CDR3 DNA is TGTGCCAGCAGCCGACCGAGGACGGGGCCCCTGCAGTACTTC. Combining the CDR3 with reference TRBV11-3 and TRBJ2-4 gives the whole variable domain EAGVVQSPRYKIIEKKQPVAFWCNPISGHNTLYWYLQNLGQGPELLIRYENEEAVDDSQLPKDRFSAERLKGVDSTLKIQPAELGDSAVYLCASSRPRTGPLQYFGAGTRLSVL.

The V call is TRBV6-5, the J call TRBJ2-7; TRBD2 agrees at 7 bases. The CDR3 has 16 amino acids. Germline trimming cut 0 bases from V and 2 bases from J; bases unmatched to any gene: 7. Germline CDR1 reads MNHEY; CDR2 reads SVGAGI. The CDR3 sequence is CASSYSSGGGTYEQYF. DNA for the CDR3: TGTGCCAGCAGTTACTCTTCTGGGGGGGGTACCTACGAGCAGTACTTC.

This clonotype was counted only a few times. Here the CDR3 reads CASSRTGTVGEQYF. DNA for the CDR3: TGTGCCAGCAGCAGAACCGGGACAGTCGGCGAGCAGTACTTC. This rearrangement joins TRBV5-6 to TRBJ2-7; TRBD1 matches 7 bases. Trimming cost V 4 bases and J 6 bases; bases outside gene matches: 10. This CDR3 has 14 residues. From germline, CDR1 is SGHDT and CDR2 YYEEEE.

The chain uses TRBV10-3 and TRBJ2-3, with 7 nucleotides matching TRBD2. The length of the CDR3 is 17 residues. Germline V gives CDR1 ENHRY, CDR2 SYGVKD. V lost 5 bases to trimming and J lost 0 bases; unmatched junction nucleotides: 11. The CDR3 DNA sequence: TGTGCCATCAGTATATCAACTAGCGCCTCTAGCACAGATACGCAGTATTTT. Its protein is CAISISTSASSTDTQYF.

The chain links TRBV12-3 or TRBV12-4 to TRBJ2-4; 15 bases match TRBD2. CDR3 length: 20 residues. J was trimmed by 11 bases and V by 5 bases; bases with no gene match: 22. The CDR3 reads CASSHPGLAGGSPGANVQYF. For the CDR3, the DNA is TGTGCCAGCAGTCACCCGGGACTAGCGGGGGGCTCCCCGGGTGCTAACGTTCAGTACTTC.

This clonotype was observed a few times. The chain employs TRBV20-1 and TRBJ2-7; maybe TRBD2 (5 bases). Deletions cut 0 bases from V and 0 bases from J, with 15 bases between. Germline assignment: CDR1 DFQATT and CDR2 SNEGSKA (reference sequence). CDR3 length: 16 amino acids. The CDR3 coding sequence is TGCAGTGCTAGAGATGTGATAGCGACCTACTCCTACGAGCAGTACTTC. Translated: CSARDVIATYSYEQYF.

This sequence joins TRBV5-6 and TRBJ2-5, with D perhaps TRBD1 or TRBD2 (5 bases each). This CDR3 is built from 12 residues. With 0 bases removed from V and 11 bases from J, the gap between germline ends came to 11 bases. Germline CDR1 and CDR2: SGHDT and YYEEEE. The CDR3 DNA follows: TGTGCCAGCAGCTTGGTAGGGGAGTCGCAGTACTTC. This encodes CASSLVGESQYF.

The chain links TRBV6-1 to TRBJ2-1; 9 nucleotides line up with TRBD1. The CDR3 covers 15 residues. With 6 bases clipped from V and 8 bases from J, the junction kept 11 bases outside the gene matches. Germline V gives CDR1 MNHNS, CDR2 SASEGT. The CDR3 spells CASRNGTGSIHEQFF. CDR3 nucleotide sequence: TGTGCCAGCAGGAACGGGACAGGGTCGATCCATGAGCAGTTCTTC.

CDR3 sequence reads: CASSLAKGNTEAFF. In nucleotides, the CDR3 is TGTGCCAGCAGCTTAGCCAAGGGGAACACTGAAGCTTTCTTT. This chain connects TRBV7-2 to TRBJ1-1; unclear D gene. This CDR3 has 14 amino acids. The germline V gene has CDR1 SGHTA and CDR2 FQGNSA. Trimming shortened V by 0 bases and J by 1 base, and 6 bases separated the two germline ends. Combining the CDR3 with reference TRBV7-2 and TRBJ1-1 gives the whole variable domain GAGVSQSPSNKVTEKGKDVELRCDPISGHTALYWYRQSLGQGLEFLIYFQGNSAPDKSGLPSDRFSAERTGGSVSTLTIQRTQQEDSAVYLCASSLAKGNTEAFFGQGTRLTVV.

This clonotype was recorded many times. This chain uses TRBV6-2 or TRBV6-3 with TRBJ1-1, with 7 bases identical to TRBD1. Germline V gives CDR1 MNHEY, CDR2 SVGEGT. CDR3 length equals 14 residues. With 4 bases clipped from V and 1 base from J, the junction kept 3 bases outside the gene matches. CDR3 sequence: CASSWTGANTEAFF. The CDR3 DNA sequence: TGTGCCAGCAGTTGGACAGGAGCGAACACTGAAGCTTTCTTT.

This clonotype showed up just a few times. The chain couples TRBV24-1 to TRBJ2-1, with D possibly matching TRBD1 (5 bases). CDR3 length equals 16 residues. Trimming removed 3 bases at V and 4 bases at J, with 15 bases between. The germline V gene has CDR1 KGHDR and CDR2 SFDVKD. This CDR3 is CATSDTTGHIYNEQFF. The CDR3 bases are TGTGCCACCAGTGATACAACCGGACACATATACAATGAGCAGTTCTTC.

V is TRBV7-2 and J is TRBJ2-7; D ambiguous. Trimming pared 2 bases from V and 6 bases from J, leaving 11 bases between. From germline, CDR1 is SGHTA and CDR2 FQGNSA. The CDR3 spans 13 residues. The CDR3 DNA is TGTGCCAGCAGCTTACCGGTTTCTCGCGAGCAGTACTTC. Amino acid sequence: CASSLPVSREQYF.

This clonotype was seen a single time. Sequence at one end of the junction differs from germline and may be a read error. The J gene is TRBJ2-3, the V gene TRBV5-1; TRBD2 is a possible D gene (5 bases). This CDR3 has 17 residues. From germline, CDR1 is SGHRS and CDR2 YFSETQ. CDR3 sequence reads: CVSSLSGLRTSTDTQYF. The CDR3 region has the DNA TGCGTCAGCAGCTTGAGCGGTCTCAGGACTAGCACAGATACGCAGTATTTT.

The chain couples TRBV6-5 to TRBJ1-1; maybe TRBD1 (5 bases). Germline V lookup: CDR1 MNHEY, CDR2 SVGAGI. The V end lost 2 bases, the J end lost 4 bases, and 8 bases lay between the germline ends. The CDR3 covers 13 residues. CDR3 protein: CASSYQGSTEAFF. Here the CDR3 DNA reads TGTGCCAGCAGTTACCAGGGTAGCACTGAAGCTTTCTTT.

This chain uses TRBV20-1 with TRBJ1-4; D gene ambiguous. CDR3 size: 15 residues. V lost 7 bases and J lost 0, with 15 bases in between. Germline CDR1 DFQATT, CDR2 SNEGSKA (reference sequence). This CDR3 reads CSVGPLTATNEKLFF. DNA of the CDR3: TGCAGTGTGGGTCCCCTAACCGCAACTAATGAAAAACTGTTTTTT.

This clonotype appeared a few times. CDR3 nucleotide sequence: TGTGCCAGCAAGCCAGGGGGTGGTGATTCACCCCTCCACTTT. Protein: CASKPGGGDSPLHF. The chain combines TRBV7-9 with TRBJ1-6; 7 nucleotides match TRBD1. Germline V lookup: CDR1 SEHNR, CDR2 FQNEAQ (reference sequence). The CDR3 loop spans 14 amino acids. Unmatched junction bases numbered 8, after V lost 7 bases and J lost 8 bases.

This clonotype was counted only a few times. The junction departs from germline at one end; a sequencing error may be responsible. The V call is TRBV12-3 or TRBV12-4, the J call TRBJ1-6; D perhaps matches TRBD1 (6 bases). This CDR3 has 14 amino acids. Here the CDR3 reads CASNPWGASSPPHF. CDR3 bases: TGTGCCAGCAACCCATGGGGGGCAAGTTCACCCCCCCACTTT.